One sample yielded the 18 T cell receptor beta chains listed below, sequenced in a study of blood T cell repertoires in COVID-19. Profiling relied on immunoSEQ multiplex PCR, and the TCRdb table lists in-frame clones only, not all of them. Here the sample spans approximately 89,000 clones, roughly 96% being singletons. Material: peripheral blood. The source is a human donor with active COVID-19. The donor label of this sample is uncertain.

The chain recombines TRBV9 with TRBJ2-2; TRBD1 aligns across 7 bases. V gave up 2 bases and J gave up 6 bases; unmatched junction bases: 10. CDR1 SGDLS and CDR2 YYNGEE come from the germline V gene. The CDR3 totals 16 residues. CDR3 DNA sequence: TGTGCCAGCAGCGTCTTAGGGCAGGGGGTCGCCGGGGAGCTGTTTTTT. Protein: CASSVLGQGVAGELFF.

The genes are TRBV6-2 or TRBV6-3 and TRBJ2-2, with 11 bases that match TRBD2. Losses at the gene ends were 5 bases for V and 0 bases for J; bases not matched to a gene: 8. Germline V lookup: CDR1 MNHEY, CDR2 SVGEGT. The CDR3 covers 18 residues. The CDR3 region is CASSPGLADIANTGELFF. The CDR3 DNA reads as TGTGCCAGCAGTCCGGGACTAGCGGACATCGCGAACACCGGGGAGCTGTTTTTT.

The chain joins TRBV11-3 to TRBJ2-7; TRBD1 matches at 9 bases. V lost 5 bases to trimming and J lost 1 base; unmatched junction nucleotides: 9. This CDR3 has 16 residues. Germline assignment: CDR1 SGHNT and CDR2 YENEEA. The CDR3 region has the DNA TGTGCCAGCAGCCGAACAGGGGGCGCAAGTTCCTACGAGCAGTACTTC. Its translation is CASSRTGGASSYEQYF.

The J gene is TRBJ1-2, the V gene TRBV9, with 8 bases identical to TRBD1. CDR1 and CDR2 (germline): SGDLS, YYNGEE. Trimming took 0 bases from V and 4 from J; bases not matched to a gene: 11. This CDR3 is 17 amino acids long. CDR3: CASSVDGIDRGGYGYTF. CDR3 nucleotide sequence: TGTGCCAGCAGCGTAGATGGTATCGACAGGGGTGGCTATGGCTACACCTTC.

The chain uses TRBV6-1 and TRBJ1-2; 8 bases match TRBD1. Unmatched junction bases numbered 5, after V lost 1 base and J lost 7 bases. CDR3 size: 14 residues. CDR1 and CDR2 (germline): MNHNS, SASEGT. The CDR3 sequence is CASSEGQGASGYTF. CDR3 DNA: TGTGCCAGCAGTGAAGGGCAGGGGGCAAGTGGCTACACCTTC.

The V call is TRBV6-1, the J call TRBJ2-5, with a possible D match to TRBD2 (5 bases). The CDR3 is 13 amino acids. Germline lookup yields CDR1 MNHNS and CDR2 SASEGT. V was cut by 8 bases and J by 2 bases, with 12 bases left in between. The CDR3: CASETAGQETQYF. The CDR3 bases are TGTGCCAGCGAGACGGCGGGTCAAGAGACCCAGTACTTC.

J is TRBJ1-1 and V is TRBV3-1 (or the pseudogene TRBV3-2); D perhaps matches TRBD1 (6 bases). V lost 4 bases and J lost 7, with 10 bases in between. Germline lookup yields CDR1 LGHDT and CDR2 YNNKEL (reference sequence). The CDR3 spans 12 residues. CDR3 residues: CASSRGQNEAFF. As DNA, the CDR3 is TGTGCCAGCAGCCGAGGACAGAATGAAGCTTTCTTT.

The rearrangement joins TRBV5-1 to TRBJ2-1; 7 bases are shared with TRBD2. CDR3 length equals 16 residues. The germline V gene has CDR1 SGHRS and CDR2 YFSETQ. Trimming at V came to 0 bases and at J to 3 bases, leaving 6 bases not matched to a gene. CDR3 coding DNA: TGCGCCAGCAGCTTGGCTTTTGCTAGCGGCTACAATGAGCAGTTCTTC. Amino acid sequence: CASSLAFASGYNEQFF.

The chain has TRBV27 and TRBJ1-2; 8 nucleotides line up with TRBD1. With V trimmed by 5 bases and J by 3 bases, 14 bases remained unmatched. This CDR3 spans 17 amino acids. The V gene's germline CDR1 is MNHEY and CDR2 SMNVEV (reference sequence). The CDR3 loop is CASSPLGTGIIDYGYTF. DNA of the CDR3: TGTGCCAGCAGTCCACTCGGGACAGGAATTATCGACTATGGCTACACCTTC.

The rearrangement joins TRBV5-1 to TRBJ2-1; D is ambiguous. The CDR3 sequence is 14 residues long. V was pared by 0 bases and J by 5 bases, with 9 bases between. Germline assignment: CDR1 SGHRS and CDR2 YFSETQ. The CDR3 nucleotides are TGCGCCAGCAGCTTGGGCGGCTGGAACAATGAGCAGTTCTTC. Translated: CASSLGGWNNEQFF.

This chain links TRBV6-5 with TRBJ2-4; weak D call: TRBD2 (5 bases). Trimming removed 8 bases from V and 9 bases from J, with 20 bases in between. The germline CDR1 and CDR2 sequences are MNHEY and SVGAGI. The CDR3 loop spans 14 amino acids. The CDR3 coding sequence is TGTGCCAGCCGGGAAAACGTACCCTTGTTCATTCAGTACTTC. Translation: CASRENVPLFIQYF.

The CDR3 loop reads CASSSREGRGDEQFF. CDR3 sequence (DNA): TGTGCCAGCAGCTCTCGGGAGGGCCGTGGGGATGAGCAGTTCTTC. This chain connects TRBV11-3 to TRBJ2-1, with 8 nucleotides matching TRBD2. The trim removed 4 bases at V and 8 bases at J, leaving 10 bases unmatched. The CDR3 consists of 15 residues. The germline V gene encodes CDR1 SGHNT and CDR2 YENEEA.

This clone was picked up one time. V usage is TRBV11-2 and J usage is TRBJ2-1; 7 bases fit TRBD2. Trimming took 2 bases from V and 0 from J; bases not matched to a gene: 4. CDR1 is SGHAT and CDR2 is FQNNGV in the germline V gene. The CDR3 is 16 amino acids. CDR3 sequence (DNA): TGTGCCAGCAGCTTAAGGAGCGGGGACTCCTACAATGAGCAGTTCTTC. It translates to CASSLRSGDSYNEQFF.

The chain uses TRBV6-5 and TRBJ2-7; 12 bases map to TRBD2. This CDR3 has 14 residues. Losses at the gene ends were 6 bases for V and 5 bases for J; bases not matched to a gene: 5. Germline V gene lookup returns CDR1 MNHEY and CDR2 SVGAGI. CDR3 amino acids: CASRRLAGADEQYF. In nucleotides, the CDR3 is TGTGCCAGCAGACGACTAGCGGGAGCGGACGAGCAGTACTTC.

Comments on this clone: One end of the junction varies from germline; a read error may be responsible. The rearrangement uses TRBV6-1 and TRBJ2-7; 7 bases align to TRBD1. The CDR3 is made up of 12 amino acids. CDR1 MNHNS and CDR2 SASEGT come from the germline V gene. The chain's CDR3 is CASGDRDYEQYF. In nucleotides, the CDR3 is TGTGCCAGCGGTGACAGGGACTACGAGCAGTACTTC.

The chain links TRBV6-5 to TRBJ2-7; 10 bases line up with TRBD1. Germline V gene sequence: CDR1 MNHEY, CDR2 SVGAGI. The trim removed 4 bases at V and 8 bases at J, leaving 11 bases unmatched. The CDR3 has 15 amino acids. CDR3 sequence reads: CASSSPGQGTYQQYF. CDR3 coding DNA: TGTGCCAGCAGTTCTCCGGGACAGGGGACTTACCAGCAGTACTTC.

The chain links TRBV5-1 to TRBJ1-6; a weak D match, TRBD1 (6 bases). This CDR3 region has 14 residues. Germline V CDR1 and CDR2: SGHRS, YFSETQ. Trimming took off 0 bases at V and 7 bases at J, with 8 bases between the two ends. DNA for the CDR3: TGCGCCAGCAGCTTGGGGACAGAGAATTCACCCCTCCACTTT. Translation: CASSLGTENSPLHF.

This chain links TRBV9 with TRBJ2-1, with 11 nucleotides matching TRBD2. CDR1 is SGDLS and CDR2 is YYNGEE in the germline V gene. CDR3 length: 16 residues. The J segment lost 8 bases and the V segment lost 0 bases, leaving 7 bases of the junction unmatched. The CDR3 nucleotides are TGTGCCAGCAGCGTAGGGCCTAGCGGGAGGTACGATGAGCAGTTCTTC. Protein product: CASSVGPSGRYDEQFF. The whole variable domain, remainder taken from reference TRBV9 and TRBJ2-1, is DSGVTQTPKHLITATGQRVTLRCSPRSGDLSVYWYQQSLDQGLQFLIQYYNGEERAKGNILERFSAQQFPDLHSELNLSSLELGDSALYFCASSVGPSGRYDEQFFGPGTRLTVL.